These 18 T cell receptor beta chains came from one sample sequenced in a study of Ad26.COV2.S vaccination and SARS-CoV-2 variants. Produced via immunoSEQ multiplex PCR; TCRdb's table is partial and in-frame only. Among about 220,000 clones, 88% were seen once, and the ten largest hold roughly 10%. The treatment denotes: around 19 received Ad26.COV2.S at low or high dose, single or two shots; about 5 received placebo; per-sample allocation not given. Following the first vaccine or placebo injection, samples were taken on day 63. Here the sequenced sample was peripheral blood, taken in a trial of Ad26.COV2.S vaccine versus placebo. The source of these receptors is a person aged 18-65 years who received the Ad26.COV2.S COVID-19 vaccine or a placebo.

In this sample, this clone turned up once. CDR3 nucleotide sequence: TGTGCCAGCTCACCACTGGGAGGGAGCAATCAGCCCCAGCATTTT. It encodes CASSPLGGSNQPQHF. This sequence joins TRBV18 and TRBJ1-5; no firm D call. Per germline, CDR1 KGHSH and CDR2 LQKENI. V shed 1 base and J shed 1 base, with 8 bases lying between them. The CDR3 extends over 15 amino acids.

CDR3 protein: CASSLGRQGAYNEQFF. The CDR3, as DNA: TGTGCCAGCAGCTTAGGGCGGCAGGGGGCCTACAATGAGCAGTTCTTC. This chain connects TRBV7-2 to TRBJ2-1; TRBD1 matches at 7 bases. The CDR3 has 16 residues. CDR1 is SGHTA, CDR2 FQGNSA, per germline. J lost 2 bases, V lost 1 base, and 5 bases had no gene match.

CDR3 protein: CASSTATAYNEQFF. In nucleotides, the CDR3 is TGCGCCAGCAGTACTGCCACAGCCTACAATGAGCAGTTCTTC. The chain has TRBV5-1 and TRBJ2-1, with D unresolved. CDR1 is SGHRS and CDR2 is YFSETQ in the germline V gene. Between the trimmed V and J ends, which lost 5 bases and 2 bases, there was a span of 11 bases. This CDR3 region has 14 residues.

V usage is TRBV5-4 and J usage is TRBJ2-2; TRBD1 matches 7 bases. Germline V CDR1 and CDR2: SGHNT, YYREEE (reference sequence). This CDR3 spans 14 amino acids. V lost 5 bases and J lost 5; bases outside the gene matches: 6. The CDR3 DNA is TGTGCCAGCAGTGCGGCAGGGGGAACCGGGGAGCTGTTTTTT. It translates to CASSAAGGTGELFF.

V and J are TRBV6-5 and TRBJ1-1, with TRBD1 as a possible D gene (5 bases). Trimming stripped 2 bases from V and 4 bases from J, with 14 bases between. CDR1 is MNHEY and CDR2 is SVGAGI in the germline V gene. There are 15 residues in the CDR3. The CDR3, as DNA: TGTGCCAGCAGTTACGGGCAGGTAGGGGTCACTGAAGCTTTCTTT. Translation: CASSYGQVGVTEAFF.

This clone showed up just a few times. The chain joins TRBV19 to TRBJ1-3, with D possibly matching TRBD1 (5 bases). The V gene lost 6 bases and the J gene lost 4 bases, with 13 bases spanning the gap. CDR3 length equals 14 residues. Germline V gene lookup returns CDR1 LNHDA and CDR2 SQIVND (reference sequence). CDR3 sequence reads: CASRAGTVGNTIYF. As DNA, the CDR3 is TGTGCCAGTAGAGCCGGGACGGTCGGAAACACCATATATTTT.

The rearrangement links TRBV30 to TRBJ2-7, with TRBD1 as a possible D gene (5 bases). Germline CDR1 GTSNPN, CDR2 SVGIG (reference sequence). The CDR3 extends over 14 amino acids. The V end was cut by 0 bases, the J end by 1 base, with 10 bases between. The CDR3 DNA follows: TGTGCCTGGAGTGTACGCAGGGATTCCTACGAGCAGTACTTC. Amino acids: CAWSVRRDSYEQYF.

V usage is TRBV5-1 and J usage is TRBJ2-7; TRBD1 matches at 7 bases. Germline V gene sequence: CDR1 SGHRS, CDR2 YFSETQ. This CDR3 is built from 18 residues. V lost 4 bases to trimming and J lost 2 bases; unmatched junction nucleotides: 18. DNA of the CDR3: TGCGCCAGCAGCCCATTTCCCCCCACGGGACAGCTTCCCTACGAGCAGTACTTC. Protein: CASSPFPPTGQLPYEQYF.

The chain couples TRBV11-3 to TRBJ2-1, with 9 positions matching TRBD1. CDR1 SGHNT and CDR2 YENEEA come from the germline V gene. With V trimmed by 4 bases and J by 3 bases, 1 base remained unmatched. The CDR3 extends over 14 amino acids. The CDR3 loop reads CASSSGQGYNEQFF. CDR3 DNA sequence: TGTGCCAGCAGCTCGGGACAGGGCTACAATGAGCAGTTCTTC.

Only one count was recorded for this clone. The chain is built from TRBV5-6 and TRBJ2-1; 8 bases agree with TRBD1. The V gene's germline CDR1 is SGHDT and CDR2 YYEEEE. V lost 6 bases, J lost 6 bases, and 8 bases stayed unmatched. The CDR3 is made up of 14 amino acids. The CDR3 here is CASTMTGAFNEQFF. The CDR3 coding sequence is TGTGCCAGCACCATGACAGGGGCCTTCAATGAGCAGTTCTTC. Using reference TRBV5-6 and TRBJ2-1 for the parts outside the CDR3, the full variable domain is DAGVTQSPTHLIKTRGQQVTLRCSPKSGHDTVSWYQQALGQGPQFIFQYYEEEERQRGNFPDRFSGHQFPNYSSELNVNALLLGDSALYLCASTMTGAFNEQFFGPGTRLTVL.

V usage is TRBV27 and J usage is TRBJ1-2; 8 bases align to TRBD1. Germline CDR1 MNHEY, CDR2 SMNVEV (reference sequence). The V gene end was trimmed by 5 bases and the J gene end by 7 bases; junction bases not matched to a gene: 6. This CDR3 region has 13 residues. The CDR3 reads CASSPRQGSGYTF. The DNA for the CDR3 is TGTGCCAGCAGTCCGAGACAGGGGAGTGGCTACACCTTC.

The V call is TRBV11-3, the J call TRBJ2-7, with 10 bases lining up with TRBD2. The CDR3 sequence is 15 residues long. From germline, CDR1 is SGHNT and CDR2 YENEEA. After removal of 7 bases from V and 9 bases from J, the junction contained 15 bases not matched to a gene. The DNA of the CDR3 is TGTGCCAGCAACTTCCGCAGCGGGAGGGAGGTAGGGCAGTACTTC. This codes for CASNFRSGREVGQYF.

The gene calls are TRBV5-1 and TRBJ2-2; D gene uncertain. Germline CDR1 SGHRS, CDR2 YFSETQ. Trimming left V 4 bases short and J 0 bases short, with 4 bases between. There are 13 residues in the CDR3. The CDR3 loop is CASSGSNTGELFF. DNA of the CDR3: TGCGCCAGCAGCGGCTCGAACACCGGGGAGCTGTTTTTT.

The chain employs TRBV9 and TRBJ2-6; 7 nucleotides line up with TRBD2. This CDR3 spans 16 amino acids. Germline CDR1 SGDLS, CDR2 YYNGEE. V was pared by 4 bases and J by 0 bases, with 4 bases of the junction left unmatched. The CDR3 spells CASSRGVPSGANVLTF. The DNA for the CDR3 is TGTGCCAGCAGCCGGGGGGTTCCCTCTGGGGCCAACGTCCTGACTTTC.

The chain employs TRBV6-5 and TRBJ2-5; D unclear. This CDR3 is built from 13 residues. CDR1 is MNHEY and CDR2 is SVGAGI in the germline V gene. V shed 7 bases and J shed 3 bases, with 12 bases lying between them. For the CDR3, the DNA is TGTGCCAGCATGGCAGGCCTTAAAGAGACCCAGTACTTC. This translates into CASMAGLKETQYF.

This chain uses TRBV20-1 with TRBJ2-7; D gene ambiguous. V lost 3 bases and J 1 base, leaving 13 bases between the germline ends. Germline values: CDR1 DFQATT, CDR2 SNEGSKA (reference sequence). This CDR3 has 14 amino acids. CDR3 nucleotide sequence: TGCAGTGCTAGTAGACCCAGAAGTTCCTACGAGCAGTACTTC. Translated: CSASRPRSSYEQYF.

This chain links TRBV7-2 with TRBJ2-3; 12 bases line up with TRBD1. This CDR3 comprises 15 residues. J lost 6 bases, V lost 5 bases, and 6 bases had no gene match. Germline assignment: CDR1 SGHTA and CDR2 FQGNSA. This CDR3 is CASSRDRGRSDTQYF. In DNA form, the CDR3 reads TGTGCCAGCAGCCGGGACAGGGGGCGGTCGGATACGCAGTATTTT.

This clone showed up just a few times. The chain recombines TRBV25-1 with TRBJ2-1; 9 nucleotides align to TRBD2. The CDR3 runs to 14 residues. Germline CDR1 MGHDK, CDR2 SYGVNS. The junction had 5 bases not matched to a gene; V was cut back by 6 bases and J by 5 bases. The CDR3 region has the DNA TGTGCCAGCAGCGGGGTAGCGGGGGACAATGAGCAGTTCTTC. Its translation: CASSGVAGDNEQFF.